A single sample gave rise to the 13 T cell receptor beta chains below, sequenced in a study of tumor-infiltrating lymphocytes in primary liver carcinoma. With a constant-region primer, TCR beta cDNA was made from around 520 ng of total RNA. Each TCR beta library was derived from three nested multiplex PCR rounds that employed slightly modified ARM-PCR. The first two PCR rounds used TRBV1-TRBV30 forward primers with a C-beta reverse primer, about 10 cycles each. TCRdb independently ran MiXCR on the multiplex PCR reads; one entry per CDR3 protein. The data show some 110,000 distinct CDR3 sequences, 82% seen once. The 20-30 mg bulk tissue piece was not sorted before simultaneous RNA and DNA extraction. Source material: liver tumor tissue from sampling region 3. Subset of the sample: tumor region T3, left-lateral pole. Receptors were obtained from a man in his forties with primary liver carcinoma and hepatitis B virus infection.

Points on this clonotype: Since no conserved phenylalanine or tryptophan closes the CDR3, a read error is the likely cause. The chain employs TRBV29-1 and TRBJ2-5; the match to TRBD1 covers 10 bases. CDR1 SQVTM and CDR2 ANQGSEA come from the germline V gene. The CDR3 has 14 amino acids. J was trimmed by 7 bases and V by 4 bases; bases with no gene match: 9. DNA for the CDR3: TGCAGCGTTGCTTCCGGGACAGGGGAAGGGACCCAGTACTTA. It yields the protein CSVASGTGEGTQYL.

The chain links TRBV5-6 to TRBJ2-7, with 13 nucleotides matching TRBD2. Per the germline V gene, CDR1 is SGHDT and CDR2 is YYEEEE. The CDR3 consists of 15 residues. CDR3 bases: TGTGCTAGCAGCTTGGGACTAGCGGGGTCCTACGAGCAGTACGTC. Amino acids: CASSLGLAGSYEQYV.

In the case of this clonotype: At one of its ends the junction is not consistent with the germline gene, which may arise from a read error. V gene TRBV5-6 combines with J gene TRBJ2-5; weak D call: TRBD2 (5 bases). The CDR3 has 14 residues. CDR1 and CDR2 (germline): SGHDT, YYEEEE. CDR3 loop: CASSLEASQDTQYF. The DNA of the CDR3 is TGTGCCAGTAGCTTGGAGGCTAGTCAAGATACCCAGTACTTC.

A note on this clonotype: Because the CDR3 is missing its conserved closing phenylalanine or tryptophan, this is likely a read error. The chain is built from TRBV12-3 or TRBV12-4 and TRBJ2-7; no reliable D call. Trimming left V 4 bases short and J 0 bases short, with 13 bases between. CDR3 length equals 15 residues. The CDR3: CASSSRIAHSYEQYI. The CDR3 nucleotides read TGTGCCAGCAGTTCCCGGATAGCCCACTCCTACGAGCAGTACATC.

There are many counts of this clonotype. This chain links TRBV29-1 with TRBJ1-1; D unresolved. The V gene lost 8 bases and the J gene lost 0 bases, with 13 bases spanning the gap. The CDR3 spans 13 residues. The V gene's germline CDR1 is SQVTM and CDR2 ANQGSEA. CDR3: CSTTRTVNTEAFF. CDR3 nucleotides: TGCAGCACGACGAGGACTGTGAACACTGAAGCTTTCTTT.

Comment on this clonotype: This could be a read error, since a much larger clone is one nucleotide away. Given the absence of the conserved phenylalanine or tryptophan at the CDR3 end, a read error is likely. V and J are TRBV20-1 and TRBJ2-7, with 7 bases identical to TRBD2. CDR3 length equals 15 residues. Germline V gene lookup returns CDR1 DFQATT and CDR2 SNEGSKA (reference sequence). The V segment lost 6 bases and the J segment 2 bases; nucleotides outside the gene matches: 13. The CDR3 DNA reads as TGCAGTGCCCCCTCAGGTGGGAGGGCGGCCTACGAGCAGTACTTA. This translates into CSAPSGGRAAYEQYL.

Note on this clonotype: Relative to the germline gene, one junction end is altered; a read error may explain this. The chain is built from TRBV12-3 or TRBV12-4 and TRBJ1-6; 9 bases fit TRBD1. This CDR3 has 15 amino acids. DNA for the CDR3: TGTGCCAACAGTCGGACAGGGGAGTTAAGTTCACCCCTCCACTTT. Its translation is CANSRTGELSSPLHF.

Points on this clonotype: One junction end does not reproduce the germline sequence, and a read error may be involved. The V gene is TRBV4-1, the J gene TRBJ2-1, with D possibly TRBD2 on 5 matching bases. The CDR3 length is 14 residues. Per germline, CDR1 MGHRA and CDR2 YSYEKL. CDR3 in DNA: TGCGCTAGCAGCCAAGTTGAGGGATGGAATGGGCAGTTCTTC. It translates to CASSQVEGWNGQFF.

The chain's CDR3 is CASSSGLAVVLNTQYF. CDR3 in DNA: TGTGCCAGCAGCTCGGGACTAGCGGTAGTGTTGAATACGCAGTATTTT. The chain is built from TRBV11-2 and TRBJ2-3; TRBD2 aligns across 11 bases. The CDR3 consists of 16 residues. Germline assignment: CDR1 SGHAT and CDR2 FQNNGV. V trimming: 4 bases; J trimming: 7 bases; junction bases outside the gene matches: 10.

The chain combines TRBV29-1 with TRBJ2-1; TRBD1 matches 7 bases. Germline V CDR1 and CDR2: SQVTM, ANQGSEA. This CDR3 region has 13 residues. CDR3 protein: CRIQQGLYNEQFF. CDR3 in DNA: TGCAGGATCCAACAGGGGCTCTACAATGAGCAGTTCTTC.

Worth noting for this clonotype: One base away lies a much larger clone, so this may be a sequencing read error. The chain recombines TRBV28 with TRBJ2-7; unclear D gene. Per germline, CDR1 MDHEN and CDR2 SYDVKM. This CDR3 spans 15 amino acids. Deletions cut 4 bases from V and 4 bases from J, with 17 bases between. CDR3 residues: CASSSPVSSRYEQYF. As DNA, the CDR3 is TGTGCCAGCAGTTCCCCCGTTAGCAGTAGATACGAGCAGTACTTC.

This clonotype was counted a few times. This chain uses TRBV28 with TRBJ1-5; 9 bases match TRBD1. TRBJ2-3 matches the DNA end more closely, so the J call is doubtful. Germline CDR1 and CDR2: MDHEN and SYDVKM. CDR3 size: 14 residues. The CDR3 here is CASSLTGGTQSQYF. The DNA for the CDR3 is TGTGCCAGCAGTTTGACAGGGGGAACGCAGTCCCAGTATTTT.

A word on this clonotype: This is likely a read error, given that the CDR3 carries no conserved phenylalanine or tryptophan at its end. V is TRBV5-5 and J is TRBJ2-1, with TRBD1 matching 9 bases. From germline, CDR1 is SGHKS and CDR2 YYEKEE (reference sequence). With V trimmed by 1 base and J by 7 bases, 12 bases remained unmatched. The CDR3 runs to 17 residues. The CDR3 reads CASSLHVDRGLGNEQFL. CDR3 sequence (DNA): TGTGCCAGCAGCTTGCACGTGGACAGGGGCCTTGGTAATGAGCAGTTCCTC.